What follows are 7 T cell receptor beta chains derived from one specimen sequenced in a study of blood T cell repertoires in COVID-19. Method: immunoSEQ multiplex PCR; TCRdb's copy keeps in-frame clones and lacks some. The sample contains about 140,000 clones, about 91% of which appear only once. Sequencing was done on a sample of peripheral blood. The receptors were gathered from a woman aged 55-70 years with acute or convalescent COVID-19.

This chain connects TRBV2 to TRBJ1-4; D is undetermined. The germline CDR1 and CDR2 sequences are SNHLY and FYNNEI. V was pared by 10 bases and J by 5 bases, with 17 bases between. This CDR3 contains 14 residues. The CDR3 reads CATSRGNSNEKLFF. The CDR3 DNA reads TGTGCCACCTCTCGAGGCAATTCGAATGAAAAACTGTTTTTT.

This chain uses TRBV7-3 with TRBJ1-1; TRBD1 agrees at 9 bases. The CDR3 totals 14 residues. V dropped 6 bases and J dropped 4; count of bases not matched to a gene: 6. Per the germline V gene, CDR1 is SGHTA and CDR2 is FQGTGA. In DNA form, the CDR3 reads TGTGCCAGCAGAACAGGGGGCGCAGGCACTGAAGCTTTCTTT. Amino acid sequence: CASRTGGAGTEAFF.

This sequence joins TRBV10-3 and TRBJ2-1; 9 bases fit TRBD2. The germline CDR1 and CDR2 sequences are ENHRY and SYGVKD. Losses at the gene ends were 2 bases for V and 9 bases for J; bases not matched to a gene: 14. CDR3 length equals 17 residues. CDR3 in DNA: TGTGCCATCAGTGAGGTCTCGGCTAGCGGGGATGGCGGTGAGCAGTTCTTC. Translation: CAISEVSASGDGGEQFF.

This clone was found once. This chain uses TRBV7-2 with TRBJ2-1; the match to TRBD2 covers 8 bases. The germline gives CDR1 SGHTA, CDR2 FQGNSA. J lost 3 bases, V lost 3 bases, and 4 bases had no gene match. This CDR3 region has 15 residues. This CDR3 is CASSLTGTSYNEQFF. In DNA form, the CDR3 reads TGTGCCAGCAGCTTGACCGGGACTAGCTACAATGAGCAGTTCTTC.

The chain combines TRBV7-3 with TRBJ2-1; 13 bases fit TRBD2. This CDR3 has 16 amino acids. Unmatched junction bases numbered 7, after V lost 5 bases and J lost 6 bases. CDR1 is SGHTA and CDR2 is FQGTGA in the germline V gene. CDR3 sequence: CASSHRLAGGLNEQFF. In DNA form, the CDR3 reads TGTGCCAGCAGCCATCGACTAGCGGGGGGCCTCAATGAGCAGTTCTTC.

The CDR3 bases are TGCGCCAGCAGCTTGGCGAGGGAAATGAACACTGAAGCTTTCTTT. Translation: CASSLAREMNTEAFF. The V gene is TRBV5-1, the J gene TRBJ1-1; D is unresolved. V was trimmed by 0 bases and J by 0 bases, leaving 9 bases between them. Germline CDR1 and CDR2: SGHRS and YFSETQ. The CDR3 is 15 residues long.

The chain employs TRBV19 and TRBJ1-6, with D possibly TRBD1 on 5 matching bases. In germline, CDR1 is LNHDA, CDR2 SQIVND (reference sequence). The CDR3 runs to 16 residues. Between the trimmed V and J ends, which lost 3 bases and 7 bases, there was a span of 16 bases. In nucleotides, the CDR3 is TGTGCCAGTAGTATTGGCAGGGATTGGGTGAATTCACCCCTCCACTTT. This codes for CASSIGRDWVNSPLHF. Variable domain in full (rest from reference TRBV19 and TRBJ1-6): DGGITQSPKYLFRKEGQNVTLSCEQNLNHDAMYWYRQDPGQGLRLIYYSQIVNDFQKGDIAEGYSVSREKKESFPLTVTSAQKNPTAFYLCASSIGRDWVNSPLHFGNGTRLTVT.